A single sample gave rise to the 19 T cell receptor beta chains below, sequenced in a study of T cell changes during pregnancy in multiple sclerosis. Profiling relied on immunoSEQ multiplex PCR, and the TCRdb table lists in-frame clones only, not all of them. The data show under 110,000 clones, about 90% seen once. Sequenced material: peripheral blood, taken in the second trimester of pregnancy. All receptors derive from a female donor with multiple sclerosis, enrolled in a pregnancy study.

The V and J genes are TRBV29-1 and TRBJ2-5; 7 bases agree with TRBD2. The better agreement between TRBJ2-7 and the DNA end casts doubt on the J call. CDR3 length: 13 amino acids. CDR1 SQVTM and CDR2 ANQGSEA come from the germline V gene. In nucleotides, the CDR3 is TGCAGCGTTGGAGACGGGACTATCTACGAGCAGTACTTC. This translates into CSVGDGTIYEQYF.

The genes are TRBV9 and TRBJ2-3, with TRBD2 matching over 7 bases. CDR1 and CDR2 (germline): SGDLS, YYNGEE. The length of the CDR3 is 15 residues. The ends lost 4 bases at V and 4 bases at J; junction bases unmatched: 9. CDR3 bases: TGTGCCAGCAGCAGCGGGAACAGGCCCCCAGATACGCAGTATTTT. As protein: CASSSGNRPPDTQYF. Combining the CDR3 with reference TRBV9 and TRBJ2-3 gives the whole variable domain DSGVTQTPKHLITATGQRVTLRCSPRSGDLSVYWYQQSLDQGLQFLIQYYNGEERAKGNILERFSAQQFPDLHSELNLSSLELGDSALYFCASSSGNRPPDTQYFGPGTRLTVL.

The J gene is TRBJ2-1, the V gene TRBV6-5; 8 bases fit TRBD2. This CDR3 region has 14 residues. Germline V gene data show CDR1 as MNHEY and CDR2 as SVGAGI. After removal of 7 bases from V and 8 bases from J, the junction contained 10 bases not matched to a gene. CDR3 in amino acids: CASKKSGSGYEQFF. CDR3 DNA: TGTGCCAGCAAGAAGAGCGGGAGCGGCTATGAGCAGTTCTTC.

This clone was seen once. The J gene is TRBJ2-3, the V gene TRBV19; the match to TRBD1 covers 7 bases. Germline CDR1 is LNHDA and CDR2 is SQIVND (reference sequence). The V and J ends lost 4 bases and 0 bases, in that order; junction bases with no gene match: 4. The CDR3 consists of 15 residues. In DNA, the CDR3 is TGTGCCAGTAGTACCCGGGACAGAAGCACAGATACGCAGTATTTT. It encodes CASSTRDRSTDTQYF.

In its sample, this clone was seen once. The chain joins TRBV5-6 to TRBJ2-7; 9 bases align to TRBD2. Germline CDR1 and CDR2: SGHDT and YYEEEE. This CDR3 has 16 residues. J lost 2 bases, V lost 0 bases, and 6 bases had no gene match. The CDR3 is CASSLGRLAVPYEQYF. In nucleotides, the CDR3 is TGTGCCAGCAGCTTGGGCCGACTAGCGGTACCCTACGAGCAGTACTTC.

The CDR3 is CASSPKQGLVEQYF. The CDR3 DNA sequence: TGTGCCAGCAGCCCAAAGCAGGGGCTCGTCGAGCAGTACTTC. This chain joins TRBV5-4 and TRBJ2-7, with D tentatively TRBD1 (6 bases). The germline V gene has CDR1 SGHNT and CDR2 YYREEE (reference sequence). The CDR3 extends over 14 amino acids. V shed 4 bases and J shed 6 bases, with 17 bases lying between them.

This clone is a singleton in its sample. The chain combines TRBV6-1 with TRBJ1-1, with 7 bases that match TRBD1. The CDR3 runs 15 residues. After removal of 7 bases from V and 3 bases from J, the junction contained 11 bases not matched to a gene. From germline, CDR1 is MNHNS and CDR2 SASEGT. CDR3 loop: CASKGARGWDTEAFF. The CDR3 nucleotides are TGTGCCAGCAAGGGGGCTCGAGGGTGGGACACTGAAGCTTTCTTT.

V usage is TRBV28 and J usage is TRBJ1-4, with a weak D call TRBD1 (6 bases). The CDR3 spans 14 residues. The V end was cut by 5 bases, the J end by 3 bases, with 10 bases between. The germline V gene encodes CDR1 MDHEN and CDR2 SYDVKM. The CDR3 here is CASSNRDPNEKLFF. Here the CDR3 DNA reads TGTGCCAGCAGTAACAGGGATCCTAATGAAAAACTGTTTTTT.

This sequence joins TRBV27 and TRBJ1-1, with a tentative D call TRBD1 (6 bases). From germline, CDR1 is MNHEY and CDR2 SMNVEV (reference sequence). V lost 7 bases to trimming and J lost 1 base, with 13 bases between them. The CDR3 sequence is 14 residues long. The DNA for the CDR3 is TGTGCCAGCAAAAGGGAGACAGGGAACACTGAAGCTTTCTTT. Its protein product is CASKRETGNTEAFF.

V usage is TRBV5-1 and J usage is TRBJ2-7, with a weak D call TRBD1 (6 bases). The CDR3 extends over 17 amino acids. The V end lost 2 bases, the J end lost 4 bases, and 22 bases lay between the germline ends. Germline lookup yields CDR1 SGHRS and CDR2 YFSETQ. The CDR3 region is CASSFQPQGTTDYEQYF. The CDR3 DNA reads TGCGCCAGCAGCTTCCAACCCCAGGGGACAACGGATTACGAGCAGTACTTC.

The chain is built from TRBV4-2 and TRBJ2-2; D not resolved. The CDR3 covers 14 residues. V was shortened by 2 bases and J by 4 bases, with 8 bases between the two germline ends. The germline V gene has CDR1 LGHNA and CDR2 YNFKEQ. CDR3 in amino acids: CASSQRAGTGELFF. CDR3 nucleotide sequence: TGTGCCAGCAGCCAACGAGCTGGCACCGGGGAGCTGTTTTTT.

The chain joins TRBV6-4 to TRBJ2-3; a possible D gene is TRBD2 (6 bases). Trimming left V 0 bases short and J 0 bases short, with 10 bases between. Germline loops: CDR1 MRHNA, CDR2 SNTAGT. CDR3 length: 16 residues. Here the CDR3 reads CASSDSAAGSTDTQYF. In nucleotides, the CDR3 is TGTGCCAGCAGTGACTCGGCGGCGGGAAGCACAGATACGCAGTATTTT.

The V and J genes are TRBV29-1 and TRBJ2-4; 7 bases fit TRBD1. This CDR3 has 15 residues. V was clipped by 3 bases and J by 1 base; unmatched bases: 6. The germline V gene has CDR1 SQVTM and CDR2 ANQGSEA. CDR3 in amino acids: CSVEVQQGAKNIQYF. Here the CDR3 DNA reads TGCAGCGTTGAGGTCCAACAGGGGGCCAAAAACATTCAGTACTTC.

This clone turned up a few times. The chain links TRBV30 to TRBJ1-1; D remains ambiguous. The germline V and J ends were trimmed by 2 bases and 3 bases, with 10 bases remaining between them. Germline V lookup: CDR1 GTSNPN, CDR2 SVGIG (reference sequence). The CDR3 is made up of 13 amino acids. The CDR3: CAWSRLIHTEAFF. CDR3 in DNA: TGTGCCTGGAGTAGACTTATTCACACTGAAGCTTTCTTT.

V usage is TRBV7-9 and J usage is TRBJ2-1; D might be TRBD2 (6 bases). The CDR3 is 15 residues long. V lost 2 bases to trimming and J lost 7 bases, with 15 bases between them. Looked up from germline, CDR1 is SEHNR and CDR2 is FQNEAQ (reference sequence). CDR3 residues: CASSLQGLALNEQFF. As DNA, the CDR3 is TGTGCCAGCAGCTTACAAGGCCTAGCGCTAAATGAGCAGTTCTTC.

The chain uses TRBV15 and TRBJ1-2, with TRBD1 matching 7 bases. V lost 0 bases to trimming and J lost 3 bases; unmatched junction nucleotides: 10. This CDR3 has 17 residues. Germline CDR1 is LNHNV and CDR2 is YYDKDF (reference sequence). Here the CDR3 reads CATSRDLTGEVDYGYTF. The CDR3, as DNA: TGTGCCACCAGCAGAGATCTTACAGGGGAGGTCGACTATGGCTACACCTTC. The full variable domain, completed using reference TRBV15 and TRBJ1-2, is DAMVIQNPRYQVTQFGKPVTLSCSQTLNHNVMYWYQQKSSQAPKLLFHYYDKDFNNEADTPDNFQSRRPNTSFCFLDIRSPGLGDTAMYLCATSRDLTGEVDYGYTFGSGTRLTVV.

The chain uses TRBV5-6 and TRBJ1-1; D possibly corresponds to TRBD1 (5 bases). V gave up 0 bases and J gave up 5 bases, with 14 bases separating them. From germline, CDR1 is SGHDT and CDR2 YYEEEE. This CDR3 region has 15 residues. CDR3 region: CASSLEYGGRTEAFF. The DNA of the CDR3 is TGTGCCAGCAGCTTGGAATACGGGGGTCGGACTGAAGCTTTCTTT.

The chain employs TRBV27 and TRBJ2-3; 7 bases line up with TRBD2. Trimming took 0 bases from V and 1 from J; bases not matched to a gene: 7. Germline-derived CDR1 and CDR2 are MNHEY and SMNVEV (reference sequence). This CDR3 contains 17 residues. DNA of the CDR3: TGTGCCAGCAGTTTATCGGGGGGGGGACCTCGCACAGATACGCAGTATTTT. Its translation: CASSLSGGGPRTDTQYF.

The chain joins TRBV19 to TRBJ2-4; TRBD1 matches 8 bases. Germline V CDR1 and CDR2: LNHDA, SQIVND (reference sequence). Losses at the gene ends were 7 bases for V and 1 base for J; bases not matched to a gene: 9. The CDR3 consists of 16 residues. CDR3 loop: CASTPQGAVAKNIQYF. The CDR3 coding sequence is TGTGCCAGTACTCCTCAGGGGGCTGTGGCCAAAAACATTCAGTACTTC.